These 20 T cell receptor beta chains were all obtained from the same sample, sequenced in a study of technical replicates of blood from four donors. The table came from immunoSEQ multiplex PCR; TCRdb's copy has only in-frame clones and leaves some out. The repertoire holds more than 90,000 clones, with approximately 95% as singletons. Specimen: T cells isolated from PBMCs. All receptors come from a human donor in good health.

This chain connects TRBV6-1 to TRBJ2-1; D is perhaps TRBD2 (6 bases). This CDR3 is built from 11 residues. Germline lookup yields CDR1 MNHNS and CDR2 SASEGT. The CDR3 spells CVGGSYNEQFF. CDR3 DNA: TGTGTGGGGGGTTCCTACAATGAGCAGTTCTTC.

The chain uses TRBV6-5 and TRBJ1-1; TRBD1 matches at 7 bases. Germline lookup yields CDR1 MNHEY and CDR2 SVGAGI. V shed 8 bases and J 5 bases; nucleotides not matched to a gene: 2. The CDR3 is 11 amino acids. The CDR3 sequence is CASFRGTEAFF. As DNA, the CDR3 is TGTGCCAGCTTCAGGGGGACTGAAGCTTTCTTT.

The V gene is TRBV6-1, the J gene TRBJ1-1, with 9 bases aligning to TRBD1. V lost 6 bases to trimming and J lost 7 bases; unmatched junction nucleotides: 3. Germline V gene data show CDR1 as MNHNS and CDR2 as SASEGT. The CDR3 consists of 12 residues. The CDR3 bases are TGTGCCAGCAGAGACAGGGGGGGTGAAGCTTTCTTT. Translated: CASRDRGGEAFF.

The chain employs TRBV19 and TRBJ2-1; 11 bases match TRBD2. V was clipped by 5 bases and J by 4 bases; unmatched bases: 4. The CDR3 loop spans 15 amino acids. Germline V gives CDR1 LNHDA, CDR2 SQIVND (reference sequence). CDR3 loop: CASSLTSGEYNEQFF. In DNA form, the CDR3 reads TGTGCCAGTAGTCTGACTAGCGGGGAATACAATGAGCAGTTCTTC.

The CDR3 sequence: CASSFFWRRTEAFF. As DNA, the CDR3 is TGTGCCAGCAGTTTTTTCTGGAGGAGGACTGAAGCTTTCTTT. The V and J genes are TRBV28 and TRBJ1-1, with D hard to call. The V end was cut by 3 bases, the J end by 5 bases, with 13 bases between. This CDR3 comprises 14 residues. The germline CDR1 and CDR2 sequences are MDHEN and SYDVKM.

J is TRBJ2-6 and V is TRBV13, with D perhaps TRBD1 (5 bases). Trimming stripped 4 bases from V and 0 bases from J, with 10 bases between. Looked up from germline, CDR1 is PRHDT and CDR2 is FYEKMQ (reference sequence). The CDR3 totals 16 residues. The CDR3 spells CASSSNRFSGANVLTF. The CDR3 DNA reads as TGTGCCAGCAGCTCGAACAGGTTCTCTGGGGCCAACGTCCTGACTTTC.

The chain joins TRBV11-3 to TRBJ2-1, with TRBD1 as a possible D gene (6 bases). Germline V gene lookup returns CDR1 SGHNT and CDR2 YENEEA. This CDR3 has 13 residues. Trimming removed 4 bases at V and 4 bases at J, with 8 bases between. The CDR3 is CASSSTGYNEQFF. DNA of the CDR3: TGTGCCAGCAGCTCGACAGGATACAATGAGCAGTTCTTC. Variable domain in full (rest from reference TRBV11-3 and TRBJ2-1): EAGVVQSPRYKIIEKKQPVAFWCNPISGHNTLYWYLQNLGQGPELLIRYENEEAVDDSQLPKDRFSAERLKGVDSTLKIQPAELGDSAVYLCASSSTGYNEQFFGPGTRLTVL.

The chain carries TRBV18 and TRBJ2-7, with 15 bases fitting TRBD2. Germline V gene sequence: CDR1 KGHSH, CDR2 LQKENI. The CDR3 has 17 amino acids. Trimming removed 3 bases from V and 0 bases from J; junction bases left unmatched: 3. CDR3 DNA: TGTGCCAGCTCACCGGGACTAGCGGGGGGAATCTCCTACGAGCAGTACTTC. Its protein product is CASSPGLAGGISYEQYF.

V gene TRBV6-6 combines with J gene TRBJ2-3; D is perhaps TRBD2 (6 bases). V lost 2 bases to trimming and J lost 7 bases, with 16 bases between them. Germline-derived CDR1 and CDR2 are MNHNY and SVGAGI (reference sequence). This CDR3 contains 15 residues. The CDR3 region has the DNA TGTGCCAGCAGTTACGAGGGCGGGGAACGGAATACGCAGTATTTT. It specifies CASSYEGGERNTQYF.

V and J are TRBV27 and TRBJ1-3; 7 nucleotides agree with TRBD1. V shed 6 bases, J shed 4 bases, and the junction held 9 bases outside the gene matches. This CDR3 is 15 amino acids long. CDR1 is MNHEY and CDR2 is SMNVEV in the germline V gene (reference sequence). CDR3 region: CASRSTGNMGNTIYF. The CDR3 DNA sequence: TGTGCCAGCAGATCGACAGGGAATATGGGAAACACCATATATTTT.

Only one count was recorded for this clone. J is TRBJ2-1 and V is TRBV5-1; 8 bases are a match to TRBD2. V dropped 2 bases and J dropped 10; count of bases not matched to a gene: 8. The CDR3 loop spans 14 amino acids. Germline loops: CDR1 SGHRS, CDR2 YFSETQ. The CDR3 nucleotides are TGCGCCAGCAGCTTAGCGGGAGTCGGAGCCGAGCAGTTCTTC. This codes for CASSLAGVGAEQFF.

This rearrangement joins TRBV7-9 to TRBJ2-7; weak D call: TRBD1 (7 bases). The germline CDR1 and CDR2 sequences are SEHNR and FQNEAQ (reference sequence). The CDR3 is made up of 16 amino acids. The V end lost 5 bases, the J end lost 3 bases, and 20 bases lay between the germline ends. The CDR3 loop reads CASSPNLWQGGYEQYF. The CDR3 nucleotides are TGTGCCAGCAGCCCAAACTTGTGGCAGGGGGGCTACGAGCAGTACTTC.

This rearrangement joins TRBV6-5 to TRBJ2-1; D is possibly TRBD2 (5 bases). The CDR3 extends over 14 amino acids. The germline V gene encodes CDR1 MNHEY and CDR2 SVGAGI. Trimming took 6 bases from V and 8 from J, leaving 17 bases between them. CDR3 bases: TGTGCCAGCAGCCTCACACGCCTAGCCGATGAGCAGTTCTTC. Translating gives CASSLTRLADEQFF.

CDR3 DNA: TGTGCCACGTTCCACAGCCACAATGAGCAGTTCTTC. This gives the protein CATFHSHNEQFF. The chain recombines TRBV6-1 with TRBJ2-1, with no clear D. Germline assignment: CDR1 MNHNS and CDR2 SASEGT. The CDR3 has 12 residues. Between the trimmed V and J ends, which lost 10 bases and 5 bases, there was a span of 12 bases.

The chain carries TRBV30 and TRBJ1-1; D possibly corresponds to TRBD1 (6 bases). The CDR3 runs to 13 residues. The V end lost 5 bases, the J end lost 3 bases, and 13 bases lay between the germline ends. From germline, CDR1 is GTSNPN and CDR2 SVGIG (reference sequence). The CDR3 protein is CAWESGVDTEAFF. The CDR3 nucleotides are TGTGCCTGGGAATCAGGGGTGGACACTGAAGCTTTCTTT.

The V call is TRBV28, the J call TRBJ2-7; a possible D gene is TRBD1 (5 bases). This CDR3 spans 14 amino acids. Trimming removed 6 bases at V and 3 bases at J, with 15 bases between. Germline assignment: CDR1 MDHEN and CDR2 SYDVKM. This CDR3 is CASRRQGGSYEQYF. The CDR3 region has the DNA TGTGCCAGCAGGCGGCAGGGCGGTAGCTACGAGCAGTACTTC.

The gene calls are TRBV7-2 and TRBJ2-3, with D possibly matching TRBD2 (6 bases). V was shortened by 5 bases and J by 1 base, with 19 bases between the two germline ends. The V gene's germline CDR1 is SGHTA and CDR2 FQGNSA. This CDR3 has 17 amino acids. The CDR3 sequence: CASSLTKGLGGTDTQYF. The CDR3 nucleotides are TGTGCCAGCAGCCTTACGAAGGGACTCGGAGGCACAGATACGCAGTATTTT.

This clone was counted a few times. The V and J genes are TRBV5-6 and TRBJ1-1; unclear D gene. CDR1 is SGHDT and CDR2 is YYEEEE in the germline V gene. Trimming cost V 1 base and J 7 bases, with 11 bases left between them. The CDR3 runs to 13 residues. The chain's CDR3 is CASSLTQDDEAFF. Written as DNA, the CDR3 is TGTGCCAGCAGCTTGACTCAGGATGATGAAGCTTTCTTT.

This chain links TRBV30 with TRBJ2-2, with D maybe TRBD1 (6 bases). The V and J ends lost 8 bases and 5 bases respectively, with 18 bases between them. Germline assignment: CDR1 GTSNPN and CDR2 SVGIG (reference sequence). The CDR3 consists of 14 residues. The CDR3 loop is CAHRAGAGTGELFF. The CDR3 region has the DNA TGTGCCCACAGGGCGGGCGCCGGGACCGGGGAGCTGTTTTTT.

The rearrangement links TRBV11-3 to TRBJ2-7; 8 positions match TRBD1. The germline V gene has CDR1 SGHNT and CDR2 YENEEA. The J segment lost 2 bases and the V segment lost 3 bases, leaving 9 bases of the junction unmatched. CDR3 length: 16 amino acids. CDR3 DNA: TGTGCCAGCAGCTTCTCAACCGGGACAGGTACCTACGAGCAGTACTTC. This sequence encodes CASSFSTGTGTYEQYF.